Only a few counts were recorded for the clone carrying this TCR beta chain. Its antigen is not identified. These data originate in a study of ipilimumab plus nivolumab after autologous stem cell transplantation. Study background: A median of about eight nivolumab and 5 ipilimumab doses were given. General study points: Authors suggest TCR repertoire, Treg phenotype and gut microbiota support further study.

Profiling relied on immunoSEQ multiplex PCR, and the TCRdb table lists in-frame clones only, not all of them. The repertoire holds fewer than 20,000 clones, with about 65% as singletons. The CDR3 length is 15 residues. CDR1 and CDR2 from the germline V gene are SGHDT and YYEEEE. Unmatched junction bases numbered 2, after V lost 0 bases and J lost 1 base. Ipilimumab, 1 mg/kg, started 14 to 28 days after autologous transplant. This sequence joins TRBV5-6 and TRBJ2-7, with 9 positions matching TRBD1. The sample in question was PBMCs, obtained in a trial of ipilimumab plus nivolumab as post-transplant consolidation. This clonotype was obtained from a male donor with diffuse large B-cell lymphoma. CDR3 protein: CASSLGDRVSYEQYF. The DNA of the CDR3 is TGTGCCAGCAGCTTGGGGGACAGGGTATCCTACGAGCAGTACTTC.